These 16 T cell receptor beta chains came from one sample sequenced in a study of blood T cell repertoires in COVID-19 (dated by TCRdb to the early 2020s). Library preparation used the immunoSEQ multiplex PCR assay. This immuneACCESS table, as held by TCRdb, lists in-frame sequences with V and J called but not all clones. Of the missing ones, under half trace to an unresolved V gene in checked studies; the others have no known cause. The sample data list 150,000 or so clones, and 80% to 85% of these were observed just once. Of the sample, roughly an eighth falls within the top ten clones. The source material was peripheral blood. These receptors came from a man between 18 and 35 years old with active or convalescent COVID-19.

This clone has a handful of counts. For the CDR3, the DNA is TGCAGCTTCACCCCGCGGGGCCCTGTGGCTGAAGCTTTCTTT. It yields the protein CSFTPRGPVAEAFF. This chain connects TRBV29-1 to TRBJ1-1; D perhaps matches TRBD1 (5 bases). Germline-derived CDR1 and CDR2 are SQVTM and ANQGSEA. The CDR3 contains 14 residues. Trimming stripped 8 bases from V and 6 bases from J, with 22 bases between.

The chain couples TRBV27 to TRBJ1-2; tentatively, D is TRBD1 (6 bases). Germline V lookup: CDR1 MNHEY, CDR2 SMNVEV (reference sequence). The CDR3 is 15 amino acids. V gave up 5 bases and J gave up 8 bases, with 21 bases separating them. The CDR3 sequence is CASSHLDSLKGGYTF. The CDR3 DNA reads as TGTGCCAGCAGTCACCTGGACAGCTTGAAGGGGGGCTACACCTTC.

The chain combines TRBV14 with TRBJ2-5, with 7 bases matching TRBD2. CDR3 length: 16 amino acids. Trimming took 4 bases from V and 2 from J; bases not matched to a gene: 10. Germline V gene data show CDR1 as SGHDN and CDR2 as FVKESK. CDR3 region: CASSPLGGGMQETQYF. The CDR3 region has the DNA TGTGCCAGCAGCCCACTCGGGGGAGGGATGCAAGAGACCCAGTACTTC.

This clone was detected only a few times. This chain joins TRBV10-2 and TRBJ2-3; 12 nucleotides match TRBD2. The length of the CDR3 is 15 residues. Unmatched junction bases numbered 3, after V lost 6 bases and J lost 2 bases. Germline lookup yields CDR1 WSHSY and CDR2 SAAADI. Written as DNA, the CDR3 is TGCGCCAGCAGCAGGACTAGCGGGACCACAGATACGCAGTATTTT. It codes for CASSRTSGTTDTQYF.

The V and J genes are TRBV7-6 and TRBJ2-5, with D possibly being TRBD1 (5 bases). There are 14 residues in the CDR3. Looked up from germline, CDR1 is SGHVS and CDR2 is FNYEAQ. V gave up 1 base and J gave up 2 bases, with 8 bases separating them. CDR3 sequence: CASSLGQIQETQYF. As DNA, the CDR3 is TGTGCCAGCAGCTTAGGACAGATACAAGAGACCCAGTACTTC.

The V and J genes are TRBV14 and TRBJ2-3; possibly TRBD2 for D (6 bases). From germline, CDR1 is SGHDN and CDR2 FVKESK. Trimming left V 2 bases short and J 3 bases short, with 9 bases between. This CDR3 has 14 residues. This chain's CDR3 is CASSQSGVTDTQYF. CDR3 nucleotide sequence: TGTGCCAGCAGCCAATCGGGAGTAACAGATACGCAGTATTTT.

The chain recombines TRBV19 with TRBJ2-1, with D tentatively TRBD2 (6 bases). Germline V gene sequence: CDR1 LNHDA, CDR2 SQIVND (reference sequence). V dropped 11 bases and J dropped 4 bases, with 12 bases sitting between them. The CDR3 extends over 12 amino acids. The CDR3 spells CAVQRGYNEQFF. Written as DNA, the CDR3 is TGTGCCGTCCAACGGGGGTACAATGAGCAGTTCTTC.

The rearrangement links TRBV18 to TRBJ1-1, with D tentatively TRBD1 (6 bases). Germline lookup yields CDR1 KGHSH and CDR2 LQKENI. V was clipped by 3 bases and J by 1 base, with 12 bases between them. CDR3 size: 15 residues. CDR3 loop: CASSPGPDRNTEAFF. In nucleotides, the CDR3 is TGTGCCAGCTCACCTGGCCCGGACAGGAACACTGAAGCTTTCTTT.

The CDR3 region has the DNA TGCGCCAGCAGCCTACAACAGGGTGGACAGCCCCAGCATTTT. Amino acids: CASSLQQGGQPQHF. This chain connects TRBV4-1 to TRBJ1-5; maybe TRBD1 (6 bases). Trimming stripped 4 bases from V and 7 bases from J, with 14 bases between. The CDR3 has 14 residues. The germline V gene encodes CDR1 MGHRA and CDR2 YSYEKL.

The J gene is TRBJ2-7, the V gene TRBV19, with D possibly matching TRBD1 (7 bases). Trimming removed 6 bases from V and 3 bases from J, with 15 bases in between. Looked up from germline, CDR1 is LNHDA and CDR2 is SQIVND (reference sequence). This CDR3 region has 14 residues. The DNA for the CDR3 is TGTGCCAGTAGCCTCCAGGGGGGCGTCTACGAGCAGTACTTC. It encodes CASSLQGGVYEQYF.

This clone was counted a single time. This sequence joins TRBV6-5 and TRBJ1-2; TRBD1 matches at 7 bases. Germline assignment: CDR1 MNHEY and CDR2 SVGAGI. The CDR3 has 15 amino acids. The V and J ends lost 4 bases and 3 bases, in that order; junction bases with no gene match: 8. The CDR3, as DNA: TGTGCCAGCAGTTCTATCGCCGGGACAGACTATGGCTACACCTTC. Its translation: CASSSIAGTDYGYTF.

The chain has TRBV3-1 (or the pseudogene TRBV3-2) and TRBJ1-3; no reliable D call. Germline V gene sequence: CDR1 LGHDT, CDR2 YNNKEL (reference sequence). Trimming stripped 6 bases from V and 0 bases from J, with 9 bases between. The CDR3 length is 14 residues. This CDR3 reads CASSREFSGNTIYF. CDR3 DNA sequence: TGTGCCAGCAGTCGAGAATTCTCTGGAAACACCATATATTTT.

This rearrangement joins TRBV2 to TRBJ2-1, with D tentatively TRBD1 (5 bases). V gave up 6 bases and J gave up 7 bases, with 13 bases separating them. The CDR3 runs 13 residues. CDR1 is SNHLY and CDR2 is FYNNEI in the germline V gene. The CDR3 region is CASREQVSNEQFF. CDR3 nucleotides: TGTGCCAGCAGGGAACAGGTATCGAATGAGCAGTTCTTC.

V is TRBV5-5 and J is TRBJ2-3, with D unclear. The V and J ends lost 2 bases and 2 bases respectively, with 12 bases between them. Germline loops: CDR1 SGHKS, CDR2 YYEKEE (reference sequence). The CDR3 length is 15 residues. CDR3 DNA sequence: TGTGCCAGCAGCTTAATCACAGTACCCACAGATACGCAGTATTTT. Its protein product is CASSLITVPTDTQYF.

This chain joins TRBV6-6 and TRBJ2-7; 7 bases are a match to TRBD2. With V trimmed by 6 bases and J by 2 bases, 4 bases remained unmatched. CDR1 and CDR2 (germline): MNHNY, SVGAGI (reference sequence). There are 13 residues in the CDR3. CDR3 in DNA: TGTGCCAGCAGGCGGGAGATAACCTACGAGCAGTACTTC. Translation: CASRREITYEQYF.

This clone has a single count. The CDR3 bases are TGTGCCAGCAGCCAGATGGGACTCCTCTACAATGAGCAGTTCTTC. Protein product: CASSQMGLLYNEQFF. V is TRBV7-9 and J is TRBJ2-1, with D maybe TRBD2 (6 bases). This CDR3 has 15 residues. The V and J ends lost 5 bases and 3 bases respectively, with 14 bases between them. CDR1 and CDR2 from the germline V gene are SEHNR and FQNEAQ (reference sequence).